The present T cell receptor beta chain was sequenced within a study of blood T cells in healthy people across ages. Across the whole study: Researchers report that template switching captured about one barcoded beta molecule per two T cells. Study-wide findings and caveats: Versus aged donors, long-lived donors had higher diversity and more naive CD4+ cells.

This clonotype was detected only a few times. No antigen is known for it. Combining a sample-barcoded 5' primer with a J-beta primer mix, a second PCR ran for roughly 6 to 11 cycles. Using its own MiXCR run on the 5' RACE reads, TCRdb lists one record per CDR3 protein. This sample has around 500,000 distinct CDR3 sequences, with 25% to 35% found just once. The CDR3 consists of 14 residues. V was cut by 4 bases and J by 3 bases, with 10 bases left in between. CDR1 and CDR2 from the germline V gene are SEHNR and FQNEAQ (reference sequence). Staff drew ten milliliters of peripheral blood from each donor. This sample was shared with a second study, whose subject was T cells of mothers and their children. Turning to that study: Donors were three healthy Caucasian mothers and their six children.

The sequence was obtained from a boy aged 2 to 10 in good health. The rearrangement joins TRBV7-9 to TRBJ2-1; D remains unclear. Sequenced sample: blood. The CDR3 DNA follows: TGTGCCAGCAGCTCCGAACTCATCTACAATGAGCAGTTCTTC. Its protein is CASSSELIYNEQFF.